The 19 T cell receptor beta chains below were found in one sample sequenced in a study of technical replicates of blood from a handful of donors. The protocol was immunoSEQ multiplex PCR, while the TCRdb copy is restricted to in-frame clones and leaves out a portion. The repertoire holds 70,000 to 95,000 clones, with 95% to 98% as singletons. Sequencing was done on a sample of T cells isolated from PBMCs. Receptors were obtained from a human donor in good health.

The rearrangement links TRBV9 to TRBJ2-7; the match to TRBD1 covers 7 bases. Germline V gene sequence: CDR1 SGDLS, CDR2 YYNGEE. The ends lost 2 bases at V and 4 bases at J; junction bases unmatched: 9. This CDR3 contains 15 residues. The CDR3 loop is CASSVTGTALYEQYF. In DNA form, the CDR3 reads TGTGCCAGCAGCGTTACCGGGACAGCTTTATACGAGCAGTACTTC.

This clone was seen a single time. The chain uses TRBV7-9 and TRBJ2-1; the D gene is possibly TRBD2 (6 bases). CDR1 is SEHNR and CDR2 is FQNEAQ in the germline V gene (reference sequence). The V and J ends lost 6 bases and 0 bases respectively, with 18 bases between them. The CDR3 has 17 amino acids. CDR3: CASSPLNPEGSYNEQFF. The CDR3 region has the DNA TGTGCCAGCAGTCCCCTCAACCCGGAGGGCTCCTACAATGAGCAGTTCTTC.

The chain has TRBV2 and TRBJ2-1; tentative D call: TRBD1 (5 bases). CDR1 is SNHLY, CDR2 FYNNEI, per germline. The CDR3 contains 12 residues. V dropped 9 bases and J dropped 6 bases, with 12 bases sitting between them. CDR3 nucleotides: TGTGCCAGTCGACAGAGTGGCAATGAGCAGTTCTTC. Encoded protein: CASRQSGNEQFF.

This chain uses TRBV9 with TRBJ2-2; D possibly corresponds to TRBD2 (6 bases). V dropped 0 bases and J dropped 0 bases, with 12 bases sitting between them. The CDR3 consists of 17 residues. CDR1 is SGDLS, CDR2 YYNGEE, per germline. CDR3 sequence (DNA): TGTGCCAGCAGCGTAGGGGGGTGGACTACGAACACCGGGGAGCTGTTTTTT. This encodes CASSVGGWTTNTGELFF. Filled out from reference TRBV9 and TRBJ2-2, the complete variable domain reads DSGVTQTPKHLITATGQRVTLRCSPRSGDLSVYWYQQSLDQGLQFLIQYYNGEERAKGNILERFSAQQFPDLHSELNLSSLELGDSALYFCASSVGGWTTNTGELFFGEGSRLTVL.

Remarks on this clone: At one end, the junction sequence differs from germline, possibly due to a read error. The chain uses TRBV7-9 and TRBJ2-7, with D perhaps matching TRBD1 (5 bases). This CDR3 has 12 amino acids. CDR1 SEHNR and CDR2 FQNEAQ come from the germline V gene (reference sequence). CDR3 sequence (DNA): TGTGCCAGCAGCTTAAGAGAAACAGGTCCCGACTTC. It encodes CASSLRETGPDF.

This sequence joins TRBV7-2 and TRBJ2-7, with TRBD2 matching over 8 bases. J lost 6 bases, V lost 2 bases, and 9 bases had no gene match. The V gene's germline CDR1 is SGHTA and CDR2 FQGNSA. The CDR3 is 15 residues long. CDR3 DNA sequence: TGTGCCAGCAGCTTAACTCCGGGACTAGAGGTCGAGCAGTACTTC. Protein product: CASSLTPGLEVEQYF.

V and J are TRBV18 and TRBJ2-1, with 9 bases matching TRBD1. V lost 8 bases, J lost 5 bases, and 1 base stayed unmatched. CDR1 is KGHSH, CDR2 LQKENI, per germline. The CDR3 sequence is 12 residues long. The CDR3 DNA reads TGTGCCAGCCGGACAGGGGACAATGAGCAGTTCTTC. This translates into CASRTGDNEQFF.

CDR3 region: CASSPLRDRTDTQYF. CDR3 bases: TGTGCCAGCAGTCCGCTCCGGGACAGAACAGATACGCAGTATTTT. The gene calls are TRBV2 and TRBJ2-3, with TRBD1 identical over 7 bases. CDR1 and CDR2 (germline): SNHLY, FYNNEI. V shed 5 bases, J shed 3 bases, and the junction held 8 bases outside the gene matches. CDR3 length: 15 residues.

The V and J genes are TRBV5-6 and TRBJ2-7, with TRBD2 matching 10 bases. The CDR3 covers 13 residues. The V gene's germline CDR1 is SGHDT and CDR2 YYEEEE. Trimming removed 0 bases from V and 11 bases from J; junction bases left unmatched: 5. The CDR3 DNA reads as TGTGCCAGCAGCTTGGAAGCGGGAGGGCCAGAGTACTTC. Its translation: CASSLEAGGPEYF.

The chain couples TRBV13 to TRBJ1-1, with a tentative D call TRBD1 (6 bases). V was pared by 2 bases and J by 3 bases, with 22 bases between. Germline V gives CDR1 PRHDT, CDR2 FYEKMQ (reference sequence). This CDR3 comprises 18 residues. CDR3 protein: CASSLPPPGGALDTEAFF. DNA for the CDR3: TGTGCCAGCAGCTTACCACCTCCTGGGGGGGCGCTTGACACTGAAGCTTTCTTT.

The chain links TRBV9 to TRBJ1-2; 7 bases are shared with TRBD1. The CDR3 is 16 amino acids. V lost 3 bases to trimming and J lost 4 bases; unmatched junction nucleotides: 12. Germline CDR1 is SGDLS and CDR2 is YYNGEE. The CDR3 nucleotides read TGTGCCAGCAGCGCCGTAGGTCAGGGGGAACCCTATGGCTACACCTTC. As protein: CASSAVGQGEPYGYTF.

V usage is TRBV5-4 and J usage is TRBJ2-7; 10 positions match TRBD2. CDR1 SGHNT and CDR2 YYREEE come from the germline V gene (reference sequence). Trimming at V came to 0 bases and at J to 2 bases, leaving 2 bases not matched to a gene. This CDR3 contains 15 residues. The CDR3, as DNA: TGTGCCAGCAGCTTGGTAGCGGGAGGCACCTACGAGCAGTACTTC. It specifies CASSLVAGGTYEQYF.

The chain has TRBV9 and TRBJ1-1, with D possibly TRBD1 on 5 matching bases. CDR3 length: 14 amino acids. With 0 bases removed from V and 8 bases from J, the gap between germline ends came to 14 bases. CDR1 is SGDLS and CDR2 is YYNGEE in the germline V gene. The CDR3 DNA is TGTGCCAGCAGCGTAGGGGTGGGGCAGTTCGAAGCTTTCTTT. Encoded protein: CASSVGVGQFEAFF.

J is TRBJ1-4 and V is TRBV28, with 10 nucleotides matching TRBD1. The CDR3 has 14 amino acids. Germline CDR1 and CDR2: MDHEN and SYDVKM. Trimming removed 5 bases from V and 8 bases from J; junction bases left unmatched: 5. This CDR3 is CASSGTGAGEKLFF. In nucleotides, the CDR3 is TGTGCCAGCAGTGGGACAGGGGCCGGGGAAAAACTGTTTTTT. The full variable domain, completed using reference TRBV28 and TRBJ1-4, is DVKVTQSSRYLVKRTGEKVFLECVQDMDHENMFWYRQDPGLGLRLIYFSYDVKMKEKGDIPEGYSVSREKKERFSLILESASTNQTSMYLCASSGTGAGEKLFFGSGTQLSVL.

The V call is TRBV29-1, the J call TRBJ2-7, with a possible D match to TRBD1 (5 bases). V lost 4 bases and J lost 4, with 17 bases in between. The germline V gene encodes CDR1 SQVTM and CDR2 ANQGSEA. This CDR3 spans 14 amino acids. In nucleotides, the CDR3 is TGCAGCGTTGTGGAGCAGGGCTTTGGGTACGAGCAGTACTTC. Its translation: CSVVEQGFGYEQYF.

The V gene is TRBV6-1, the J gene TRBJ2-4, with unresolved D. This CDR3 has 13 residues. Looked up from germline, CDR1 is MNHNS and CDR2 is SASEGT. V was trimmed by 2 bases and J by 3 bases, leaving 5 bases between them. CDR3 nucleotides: TGTGCCAGCAGTGAAACGGGCAAAAACATTCAGTACTTC. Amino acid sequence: CASSETGKNIQYF.

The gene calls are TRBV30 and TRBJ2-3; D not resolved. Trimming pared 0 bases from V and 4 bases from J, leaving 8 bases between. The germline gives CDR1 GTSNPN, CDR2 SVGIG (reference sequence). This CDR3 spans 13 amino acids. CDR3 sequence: CAWSVHAADTQYF. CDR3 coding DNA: TGTGCCTGGAGTGTACACGCGGCAGATACGCAGTATTTT.

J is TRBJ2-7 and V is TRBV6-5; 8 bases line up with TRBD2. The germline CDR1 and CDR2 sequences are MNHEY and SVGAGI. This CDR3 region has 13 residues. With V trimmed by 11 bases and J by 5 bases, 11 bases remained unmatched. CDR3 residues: CAAKRGGIDEQYF. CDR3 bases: TGTGCCGCTAAACGGGGGGGTATCGACGAGCAGTACTTC.

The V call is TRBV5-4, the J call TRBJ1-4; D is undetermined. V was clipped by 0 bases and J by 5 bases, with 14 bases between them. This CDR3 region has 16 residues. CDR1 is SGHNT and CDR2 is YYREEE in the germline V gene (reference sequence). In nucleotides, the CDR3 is TGTGCCAGCAGCTTGGATGCGAGAGGCATAAATGAAAAACTGTTTTTT. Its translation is CASSLDARGINEKLFF.